This T cell receptor beta chain was captured in a study of blood T cell repertoires in COVID-19 (dated by TCRdb to the early 2020s). Context from the whole study: Samples from collaborators originated in the United States, Italy and Spain and spanned both the acute and convalescent phases of COVID-19. The repertoires were released in a freely available public database intended as a resource for research on the immune response to SARS-CoV-2. A de-identified subject ID, COVID-19 status, age in years and sex were almost always included in the sample metadata. Where available, HLA class I and class II types were taken from metadata supplied by the sample provider and were not determined by assay-based typing. The dataset comprised deeply sampled blood TCRbeta repertoires from subjects exposed to, actively infected with, or recovered from COVID-19. The prospective study material was composed of cDNA or gDNA derived from T cells, B-cell-depleted T cells, or PBMCs. The samples were drawn from the first 160 participants of the ongoing ImmuneRACE study and from about 1,200 subjects provided by 6 global collaborators.

Study-wide findings and limitations: The amount of clinical and demographic metadata varied by source and participant and was provided uncurated.

After removal of 3 bases from V and 5 bases from J, the junction retains 3 bases not matched to a gene. CDR1 and CDR2 (KGHSH, LQKENI) derive from the germline V gene. Its CDR3 holds 14 amino acids, cysteine through phenylalanine. Only CDR3 DNA remains: 42 bases, in frame from the first base. This clone was picked up a small number of times. Its antigen specificity is not known. No base quality information exists; no much larger clone differs at one position. Collaborating institutions collected whole blood in K2EDTA tubes following their own protocols. For TCRbeta analysis, collaborators shipped samples as frozen whole blood, isolated PBMCs, or DNA extracted from either of those sample types. TCRbeta CDR3 regions were amplified from genomic DNA by means of the immunoSEQ Assay, a bias-controlled multiplex PCR. The paper's data handling went like this. Nucleated cell counts per sample were estimated from amplification of reference gene primers within the assay. To quantify the absolute abundance of each unique TCRbeta CDR3 rearrangement, sequence reads were collapsed and filtered. Productive Simpson clonality was computed per sample as the square root of Simpson's diversity index over productive rearrangements. TCRdb took over this immuneACCESS table, retaining in-frame rearrangements with V and J assigned. Such tables are incomplete; in checked studies, under half of the missing clones stem from an unresolved V gene, and the remainder is unexplained. The V and J calls and clone size were taken over from that table, and D and trimming were inferred from the DNA. This sample has around 210,000 clones in its table, and 85% to 90% of those were observed once. The top ten clones comprise 0.7% to 0.95% of the sample.

This TCR came from a woman aged 70-85 years with acute or convalescent COVID-19. Recombination connected TRBV18 to TRBJ2-1; a stretch of 8 junction bases matches TRBD1. Sequencing was done on a sample of peripheral blood. The sequenced DNA: TGTGCCAGCTCACCGGGACAGGTGGACAATGAGCAGTTCTTC. The resulting protein is CASSPGQVDNEQFF.